Listed here are 5 T cell receptor delta chains from one sample, sequenced in a study of gamma-delta T cells after stem cell transplantation. TCRdb made new clone calls on the RT-PCR reads using CATT. The table has fewer than 2,000 delta-chain clones, roughly 4% seen once; the top ten hold 34%. Sequencing was performed on gamma-delta T cells. These receptors came from a human donor. It is not recorded whose cells these are; they may come from a transplant donor.

Details on this clone: A far larger clone is one base from this, pointing to a likely read error. The J gene is TRDJ3, the V gene TRDV2; 9 bases are a match to TRDD3. The CDR3 length is 21 residues. The germline CDR1 and CDR2 sequences are GEAIGNYY and EKD. Trimming at V came to 0 bases and at J to 2 bases, leaving 13 bases not matched to a gene. CDR3: CACDTGWGGGYSPWDTRQMFF. CDR3 coding DNA: TGTGCCTGTGACACCGGCTGGGGTGGGGGATATAGCCCCTGGGACACCCGACAGATGTTTTTC.

With respect to this clone: The mismatch at residue 6 between this DNA's translation and the TCRdb protein of a much larger clone likely reflects a read error; the protein shown is translated from the DNA. The chain recombines TRDV2 with TRDJ1; 7 bases fit TRDD3. The CDR3 totals 15 residues. Per germline, CDR1 GEAIGNYY and CDR2 EKD. After removal of 3 bases from V and 4 bases from J, the junction contained 10 bases not matched to a gene. As DNA, the CDR3 is TGTGCCTGTGACCGCCGGGGGGATCGAGGCGATAAACTCATCTTT. It encodes CACDRRGDRGDKLIF.

As for this clone: Only one base separates this from a far larger clonotype, so it likely reflects a read error. Other nucleotide sequences from this sample produce the same CDR3. The chain joins TRDV2 to TRDJ1, with no clear D. The CDR3 is 17 amino acids. From germline, CDR1 is GEAIGNYY and CDR2 EKD. The CDR3 DNA sequence: TGTGCCTGTGACACCCTAATAACCTCCAATTACACCGATAAGCTCATCTTT. Translation: CACDTLITSNYTDKLIF.

This clone has only a few counts. A single base is all that separates this from a far larger clone, so a read error is likely. V usage is TRDV2 and J usage is TRDJ1, with a tentative D call TRDD3 (5 bases). The CDR3 extends over 20 amino acids. The germline CDR1 and CDR2 sequences are GEAIGNYY and EKD. V shed 3 bases and J shed 0 bases, with 28 bases lying between them. In nucleotides, the CDR3 is TGTGCCTGTGACTCCATTGCGTCTGGCGATACAGTCCCCTACACCGATAAACTCATCTTT. Translated, it gives CACDSIASGDTVPYTDKLIF.

There are a few counts of this clone. The amino acid sequence in TCRdb belongs to a much larger clone and departs from this DNA's translation at residue 5, likely a sequencing read error; the sequence shown is translated from the DNA. The chain combines TRDV2 with TRDJ1; 10 bases map to TRDD3. Per the germline V gene, CDR1 is GEAIGNYY and CDR2 is EKD. J gave up 2 bases and V 3 bases, and 17 bases lay outside the gene matches. CDR3 length equals 19 residues. In DNA, the CDR3 is TGTGCCTGTGACGCCCTCCTACTGGGGGATCCGCTTTCGACCGATAAACTCATCTTT. Translating it yields CACDALLLGDPLSTDKLIF.